This record concerns one T cell receptor (beta chain) sequence. What it binds is unknown. The sample belongs to a study of cytomegalovirus exposure and HLA in healthy donors. Study at large: In a later analysis, it was reported that the approximately 110 validation repertoires had been produced on the same platform as the roughly 700 repertoires belonging to the first cohort. Study-wide results and limits: As was reported, the classifier diagnosed cytomegalovirus status with high specificity and sensitivity.

Assay used: immunoSEQ multiplex PCR; TCRdb lists only in-frame clones, some missing. The sample includes 110,000 to 150,000 clones, 90% to 95% of them seen just once. Sequenced input: PBMCs. The receptor comes from a young man in good health and CMV-seronegative.

The CDR3, as DNA: TGTGCCAGCCTAACAGGGCCCACAGATACGCAGTATTTT. This translates into CASLTGPTDTQYF. The genes are TRBV2 and TRBJ2-3, with a weak D call TRBD1 (6 bases). Trimming left V 8 bases short and J 2 bases short, with 11 bases between. This CDR3 is built from 13 residues. Germline CDR1 and CDR2: SNHLY and FYNNEI.